This TCR beta chain was found in a study of blood T cell repertoires in COVID-19. Generated by immunoSEQ multiplex PCR, the TCRdb table keeps only in-frame clones and is missing some. The sample shows about 200,000 clones, about 83% of them seen only once. Source material: PBMCs or T cells enriched from blood (not recorded which). This clonotype was obtained from a woman between 45 and 65 years old who had been exposed to COVID-19.

CDR3 sequence: CASSLTGGLLSYNEQFF. As DNA, the CDR3 is TGTGCCAGCAGCTTGACGGGGGGCCTACTCTCCTACAATGAGCAGTTCTTC. The genes are TRBV5-5 and TRBJ2-1; tentative D call: TRBD2 (7 bases). The germline gives CDR1 SGHKS, CDR2 YYEKEE (reference sequence). Trimming cost V 1 base and J 0 bases, with 14 bases left between them. The CDR3 consists of 17 residues.